These 19 T cell receptor beta chains were all obtained from the same sample, sequenced in a study of T cell responses to AZD1222 COVID-19 vaccine. The method was immunoSEQ multiplex PCR; TCRdb's version includes in-frame clones alone and lacks a portion of them. The table has roughly 130,000 clones, around 94% seen once. The sequenced sample was peripheral blood, obtained on day 0 of AZD1222 vaccination. The source is an adult in good health.

The rearrangement uses TRBV20-1 and TRBJ1-5; unclear D gene. The V gene lost 3 bases and the J gene lost 6 bases, with 15 bases spanning the gap. Looked up from germline, CDR1 is DFQATT and CDR2 is SNEGSKA (reference sequence). This CDR3 region has 14 residues. The DNA for the CDR3 is TGCAGTGCTAGTAGGTTGGCAGTAGGTCAGCCCCAGCATTTT. This sequence encodes CSASRLAVGQPQHF.

V usage is TRBV11-2 and J usage is TRBJ1-1; TRBD1 matches 8 bases. The V segment lost 5 bases and the J segment 0 bases; nucleotides outside the gene matches: 5. Germline V gives CDR1 SGHAT, CDR2 FQNNGV. CDR3 length: 15 amino acids. CDR3 DNA sequence: TGTGCCAGCAGCCCTCGCAGGGGGCTGAACACTGAAGCTTTCTTT. The encoded protein is CASSPRRGLNTEAFF.

The sample holds one count of this clone. The genes are TRBV6-5 and TRBJ2-1; D is uncertain. This CDR3 is 16 amino acids long. Germline V gene data show CDR1 as MNHEY and CDR2 as SVGAGI. Trimming shortened V by 0 bases and J by 3 bases, and 12 bases separated the two germline ends. CDR3: CASSYSKGWDYNEQFF. The DNA for the CDR3 is TGTGCCAGCAGTTACTCGAAAGGCTGGGACTACAATGAGCAGTTCTTC.

The CDR3 protein is CASSDRERGQFF. The CDR3 nucleotides read TGTGCCAGCAGTGACAGGGAAAGGGGGCAGTTCTTC. The chain links TRBV6-1 to TRBJ2-1; D is perhaps TRBD1 (5 bases). Germline V gives CDR1 MNHNS, CDR2 SASEGT. This CDR3 has 12 amino acids. V was trimmed by 3 bases and J by 12 bases, leaving 12 bases between them.

The rearrangement joins TRBV12-3 or TRBV12-4 to TRBJ1-1; D unclear. The CDR3 runs 12 residues. Trimming removed 6 bases from V and 3 bases from J, with 8 bases in between. The CDR3 reads CASRSSYTEAFF. Here the CDR3 DNA reads TGTGCCAGCAGGTCCTCCTACACTGAAGCTTTCTTT.

This clone was seen once. The rearrangement uses TRBV7-9 and TRBJ1-2; perhaps TRBD1 as D (6 bases). CDR1 and CDR2 from the germline V gene are SEHNR and FQNEAQ (reference sequence). Trimming pared 8 bases from V and 1 base from J, leaving 26 bases between. The CDR3 totals 18 residues. The CDR3 DNA follows: TGTGCCAGCGTACATATCCCGGGGGGGCAACTCTTTAACTATGGCTACACCTTC. The encoded protein is CASVHIPGGQLFNYGYTF. The full variable domain, rest sourced from reference TRBV7-9 and TRBJ1-2, is DTGVSQNPRHKITKRGQNVTFRCDPISEHNRLYWYRQTLGQGPEFLTYFQNEAQLEKSRLLSDRFSAERPKGSFSTLEIQRTEQGDSAMYLCASVHIPGGQLFNYGYTFGSGTRLTVV.

The chain has TRBV30 and TRBJ1-2; no clear D. The CDR3 has 13 residues. In germline, CDR1 is GTSNPN, CDR2 SVGIG (reference sequence). V lost 2 bases to trimming and J lost 0 bases, with 7 bases between them. In DNA form, the CDR3 reads TGTGCCTGGAGTCGCCAGACTAACTATGGCTACACCTTC. As protein: CAWSRQTNYGYTF.

The chain joins TRBV3-1 (or the pseudogene TRBV3-2) to TRBJ1-5; D unresolved. The length of the CDR3 is 15 residues. Germline-derived CDR1 and CDR2 are LGHDT and YNNKEL (reference sequence). Trimming took 4 bases from V and 0 from J, leaving 10 bases between them. The CDR3 reads CASSPDLNSNQPQHF. CDR3 nucleotide sequence: TGTGCCAGCAGCCCGGACCTAAATAGCAATCAGCCCCAGCATTTT.

This chain joins TRBV15 and TRBJ1-2, with D possibly matching TRBD1 (6 bases). The CDR3 consists of 15 residues. Between the trimmed V and J ends, which lost 1 base and 4 bases, there was a span of 13 bases. Germline values: CDR1 LNHNV, CDR2 YYDKDF (reference sequence). CDR3 loop: CATSRGQGSLYGYTF. CDR3 coding DNA: TGTGCCACCAGCAGAGGGCAGGGGTCCCTCTATGGCTACACCTTC.

The rearrangement joins TRBV5-4 to TRBJ1-2; no reliable D call. CDR1 and CDR2 from the germline V gene are SGHNT and YYREEE (reference sequence). This CDR3 is 15 amino acids long. Trimming removed 0 bases at V and 4 bases at J, with 13 bases between. In DNA, the CDR3 is TGTGCCAGCAGCTTGGCTCTGACCGGGTCCTATGGCTACACCTTC. Protein product: CASSLALTGSYGYTF.

The J gene is TRBJ1-5, the V gene TRBV7-8; weak D call: TRBD1 (5 bases). The CDR3 is 17 residues long. The germline V and J ends were trimmed by 2 bases and 1 base, with 15 bases remaining between them. Germline V CDR1 and CDR2: SGHVS, FQNEAQ. In DNA form, the CDR3 reads TGTGCCAGCAGCTTAATGTGGCCAGGGAGAAGCAATCAGCCCCAGCATTTT. It codes for CASSLMWPGRSNQPQHF.

The J gene is TRBJ1-1, the V gene TRBV2, with 10 bases aligning to TRBD1. The CDR3 is 14 amino acids. The J segment lost 7 bases and the V segment lost 2 bases, leaving 4 bases of the junction unmatched. Germline CDR1 reads SNHLY; CDR2 reads FYNNEI. CDR3 bases: TGTGCCAGCAGTGAAAGACAGGGGGCCCATGAAGCTTTCTTT. Translation: CASSERQGAHEAFF.

This clone was observed once. V gene TRBV27 combines with J gene TRBJ1-6; D gene unclear. The germline V and J ends were trimmed by 3 bases and 5 bases, with 8 bases remaining between them. The CDR3 has 14 residues. The germline CDR1 and CDR2 sequences are MNHEY and SMNVEV (reference sequence). The CDR3 reads CASSLDEDNSPLHF. The CDR3 nucleotides are TGTGCCAGCAGTTTGGACGAGGATAATTCACCCCTCCACTTT.

The V call is TRBV18, the J call TRBJ1-3, with D possibly matching TRBD1 (6 bases). CDR3 length equals 17 residues. Germline V gives CDR1 KGHSH, CDR2 LQKENI. V was clipped by 2 bases and J by 2 bases, with 16 bases between them. This CDR3 reads CASSPGSPGATGNTIYF. The CDR3 DNA follows: TGTGCCAGCTCACCAGGTTCGCCGGGGGCTACTGGAAACACCATATATTTT.

This chain links TRBV7-2 with TRBJ1-4; D possibly corresponds to TRBD1 (6 bases). This CDR3 spans 15 amino acids. V lost 5 bases, J lost 6 bases, and 16 bases lay in between. CDR1 is SGHTA and CDR2 is FQGNSA in the germline V gene. CDR3 bases: TGTGCCAGCAGCCCAGCGGGGGGGCCGTATGAAAAACTGTTTTTT. Translating it yields CASSPAGGPYEKLFF.

The V call is TRBV7-6, the J call TRBJ1-5; 11 nucleotides agree with TRBD1. Germline V gene data show CDR1 as SGHVS and CDR2 as FNYEAQ. Unmatched junction bases numbered 9, after V lost 1 base and J lost 4 bases. CDR3 length: 18 amino acids. The CDR3 spells CASSLEVRTGGLNQPQHF. For the CDR3, the DNA is TGTGCCAGCAGCTTAGAAGTCCGGACAGGGGGCTTGAATCAGCCCCAGCATTTT.

The rearrangement joins TRBV11-1 to TRBJ2-2; perhaps D is TRBD1 or TRBD2 (7 bases each). Germline V gene sequence: CDR1 SGHAT, CDR2 FQDESV (reference sequence). The V end was cut by 7 bases, the J end by 2 bases, with 14 bases between. The CDR3 loop spans 15 amino acids. CDR3 coding DNA: TGTGCCAGCACAGGGGGGGCCATAAACACCGGGGAGCTGTTTTTT. Its translation is CASTGGAINTGELFF.

This sequence joins TRBV6-2 or TRBV6-3 and TRBJ2-3; 13 bases fit TRBD2. Germline CDR1 and CDR2: MNHEY and SVGEGT. The V and J ends lost 2 bases and 5 bases, in that order; junction bases with no gene match: 1. The CDR3 is 15 residues long. The CDR3, as DNA: TGTGCCAGCAGTTACACTAGCGGGGGGGGAGATACGCAGTATTTT. Its translation is CASSYTSGGGDTQYF.

This clone has just one count. This sequence joins TRBV7-2 and TRBJ2-3; 11 nucleotides agree with TRBD1. Trimming cost V 1 base and J 6 bases; bases outside gene matches: 3. This CDR3 comprises 15 residues. Germline V gene data show CDR1 as SGHTA and CDR2 as FQGNSA. CDR3 nucleotides: TGTGCCAGCAGCTTAGGGACAGGGGGCGGCGATACGCAGTATTTT. It is translated as CASSLGTGGGDTQYF.